What follows are 4 T cell receptor beta chains derived from one specimen sequenced in a study of blood T cells in healthy people across ages. It was with a sample-barcoded 5' primer and a J-beta primer mix that a second PCR of roughly 6 to 12 cycles was run. TCRdb re-analysed the 5' RACE reads in MiXCR, keeping a single row per CDR3 protein. The sample contains hundreds of thousands of distinct CDR3 sequences, about 56% of which appear only once. Material for sequencing was blood. The source of these receptors is a man aged 40-55 years in good health.

This clonotype was seen more than once but under ten times. The CDR3: CSVPSRTGTDGYTF. In nucleotides, the CDR3 is TGCAGCGTTCCGAGTAGGACGGGCACGGATGGCTACACCTTC. The chain is built from TRBV29-1 and TRBJ1-2, with unresolved D. The V end lost 5 bases, the J end lost 6 bases, and 19 bases lay between the germline ends. The CDR3 covers 14 residues. Germline assignment: CDR1 SQVTM and CDR2 ANQGSEA. The full variable domain, rest sourced from reference TRBV29-1 and TRBJ1-2, is SAVISQKPSRDICQRGTSLTIQCQVDSQVTMMFWYRQQPGQSLTLIATANQGSEATYESGFVIDKFPISRPNLTFSTLTVSNMSPEDSSIYLCSVPSRTGTDGYTFGSGTRLTVV.

The V gene is TRBV2, the J gene TRBJ2-5; D gene unclear. Trimming left V 2 bases short and J 6 bases short, with 10 bases between. In germline, CDR1 is SNHLY, CDR2 FYNNEI. The CDR3 is 13 residues long. In DNA, the CDR3 is TGTGCCAGCAGTGAAAGGGCCACAAAGACCCAGTACTTC. Translating gives CASSERATKTQYF.

This clonotype was detected many times. The gene calls are TRBV5-1 and TRBJ2-1; 7 nucleotides agree with TRBD2. Germline-derived CDR1 and CDR2 are SGHRS and YFSETQ. Trimming at V came to 0 bases and at J to 3 bases, leaving 6 bases not matched to a gene. The CDR3 consists of 16 residues. CDR3 sequence (DNA): TGCGCCAGCAGCTTGGTACTGGGGGGGGACTACAATGAGCAGTTCTTC. Amino acids: CASSLVLGGDYNEQFF.

J is TRBJ2-5 and V is TRBV20-1, with unresolved D. The CDR3 is made up of 11 amino acids. In germline, CDR1 is DFQATT, CDR2 SNEGSKA (reference sequence). Trimming stripped 6 bases from V and 5 bases from J, with 10 bases between. CDR3 in DNA: TGCAGTGCCTTTTATATGGAGACCCAGTACTTC. Amino acid sequence: CSAFYMETQYF.